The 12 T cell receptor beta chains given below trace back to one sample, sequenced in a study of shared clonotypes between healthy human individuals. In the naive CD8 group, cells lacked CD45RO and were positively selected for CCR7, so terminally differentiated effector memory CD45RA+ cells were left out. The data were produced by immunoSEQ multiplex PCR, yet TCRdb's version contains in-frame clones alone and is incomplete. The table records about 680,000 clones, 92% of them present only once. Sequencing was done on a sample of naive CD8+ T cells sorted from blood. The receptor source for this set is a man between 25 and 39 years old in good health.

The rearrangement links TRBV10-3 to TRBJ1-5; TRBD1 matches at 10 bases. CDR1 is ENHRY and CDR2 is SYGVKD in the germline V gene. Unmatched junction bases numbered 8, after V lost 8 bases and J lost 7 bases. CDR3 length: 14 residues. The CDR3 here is CAIGDRGRGQPQHF. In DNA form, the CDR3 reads TGTGCCATCGGGGACAGGGGAAGAGGGCAGCCCCAGCATTTT.

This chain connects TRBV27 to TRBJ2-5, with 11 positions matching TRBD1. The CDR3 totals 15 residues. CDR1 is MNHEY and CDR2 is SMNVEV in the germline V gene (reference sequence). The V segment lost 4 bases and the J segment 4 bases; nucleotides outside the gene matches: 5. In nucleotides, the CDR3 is TGTGCCAGCAGTTCGGACAGGGGGCTAATAGAGACCCAGTACTTC. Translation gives CASSSDRGLIETQYF.

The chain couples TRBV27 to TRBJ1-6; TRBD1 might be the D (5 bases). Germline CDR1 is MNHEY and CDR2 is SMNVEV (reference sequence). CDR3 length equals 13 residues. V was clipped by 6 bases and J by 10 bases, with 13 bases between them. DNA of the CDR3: TGTGCCAGCAGGTCTAATGGGGCCTCACCCCTCCACTTT. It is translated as CASRSNGASPLHF.

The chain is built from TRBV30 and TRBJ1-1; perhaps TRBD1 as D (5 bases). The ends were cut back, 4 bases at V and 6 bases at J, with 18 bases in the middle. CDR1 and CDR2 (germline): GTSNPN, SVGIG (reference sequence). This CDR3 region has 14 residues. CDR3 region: CAWTPGPLSAEAFF. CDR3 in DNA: TGTGCCTGGACACCGGGACCCCTGTCGGCTGAAGCTTTCTTT.

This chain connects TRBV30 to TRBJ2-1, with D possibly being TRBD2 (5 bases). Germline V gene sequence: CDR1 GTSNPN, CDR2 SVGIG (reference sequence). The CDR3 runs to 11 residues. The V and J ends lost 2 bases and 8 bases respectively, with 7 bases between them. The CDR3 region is CAWSRGHEQFF. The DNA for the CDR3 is TGTGCCTGGAGTAGAGGGCATGAGCAGTTCTTC.

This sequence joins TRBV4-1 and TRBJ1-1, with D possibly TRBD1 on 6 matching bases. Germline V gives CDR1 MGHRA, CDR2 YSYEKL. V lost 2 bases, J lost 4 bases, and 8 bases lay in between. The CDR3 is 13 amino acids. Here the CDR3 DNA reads TGCGCCAGCAGCCAACAGGGGTTCACTGAAGCTTTCTTT. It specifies CASSQQGFTEAFF.

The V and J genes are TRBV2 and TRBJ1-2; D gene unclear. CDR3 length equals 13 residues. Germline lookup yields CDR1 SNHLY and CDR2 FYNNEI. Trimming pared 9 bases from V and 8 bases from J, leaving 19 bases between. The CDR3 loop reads CASGRAGGSGYTF. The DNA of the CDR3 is TGTGCCAGTGGAAGGGCAGGCGGCTCCGGCTACACCTTC.

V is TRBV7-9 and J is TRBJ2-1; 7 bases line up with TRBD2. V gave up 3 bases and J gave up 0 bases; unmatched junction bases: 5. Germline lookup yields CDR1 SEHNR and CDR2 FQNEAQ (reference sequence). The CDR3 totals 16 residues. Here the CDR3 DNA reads TGTGCCAGCAGCTTGGGAAGCGGGAACTCCTACAATGAGCAGTTCTTC. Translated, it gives CASSLGSGNSYNEQFF.

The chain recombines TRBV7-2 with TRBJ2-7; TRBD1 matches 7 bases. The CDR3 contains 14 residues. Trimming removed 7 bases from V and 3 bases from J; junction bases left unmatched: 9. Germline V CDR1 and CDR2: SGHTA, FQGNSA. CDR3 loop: CASTDPGQNYEQYF. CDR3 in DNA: TGTGCCAGCACCGATCCGGGACAGAACTACGAGCAGTACTTC.

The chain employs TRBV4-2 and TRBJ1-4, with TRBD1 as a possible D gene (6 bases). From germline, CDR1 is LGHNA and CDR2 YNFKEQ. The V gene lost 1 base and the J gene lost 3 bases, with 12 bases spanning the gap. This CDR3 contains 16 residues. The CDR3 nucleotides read TGTGCCAGCAGCCAAGGACGGGACACCTCTAATGAAAAACTGTTTTTT. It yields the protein CASSQGRDTSNEKLFF.

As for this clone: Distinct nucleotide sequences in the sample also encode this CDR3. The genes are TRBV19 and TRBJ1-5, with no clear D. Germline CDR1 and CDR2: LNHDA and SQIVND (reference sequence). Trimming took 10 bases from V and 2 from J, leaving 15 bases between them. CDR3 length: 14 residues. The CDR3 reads CATRLTEGNQPQHF. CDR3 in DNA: TGTGCCACCAGGTTAACAGAGGGCAATCAGCCCCAGCATTTT.

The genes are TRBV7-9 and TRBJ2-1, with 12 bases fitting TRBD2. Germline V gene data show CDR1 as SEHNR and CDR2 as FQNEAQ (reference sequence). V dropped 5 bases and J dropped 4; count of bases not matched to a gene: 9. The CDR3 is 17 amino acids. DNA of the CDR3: TGTGCCAGCAGCCTTGGACTAGCGGGGACTAGATACAATGAGCAGTTCTTC. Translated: CASSLGLAGTRYNEQFF. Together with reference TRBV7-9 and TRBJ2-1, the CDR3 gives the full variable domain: DTGVSQNPRHKITKRGQNVTFRCDPISEHNRLYWYRQTLGQGPEFLTYFQNEAQLEKSRLLSDRFSAERPKGSFSTLEIQRTEQGDSAMYLCASSLGLAGTRYNEQFFGPGTRLTVL.